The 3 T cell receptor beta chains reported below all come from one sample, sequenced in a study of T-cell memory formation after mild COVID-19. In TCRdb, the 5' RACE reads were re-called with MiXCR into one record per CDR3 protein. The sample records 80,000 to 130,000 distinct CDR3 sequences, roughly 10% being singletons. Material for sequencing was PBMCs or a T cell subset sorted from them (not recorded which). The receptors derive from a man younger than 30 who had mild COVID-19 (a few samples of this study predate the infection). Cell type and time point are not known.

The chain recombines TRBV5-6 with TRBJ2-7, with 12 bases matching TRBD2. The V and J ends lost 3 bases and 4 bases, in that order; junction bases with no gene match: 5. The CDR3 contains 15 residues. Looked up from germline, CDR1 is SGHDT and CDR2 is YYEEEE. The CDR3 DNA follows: TGTGCCAGCAGCTGGATGACTAGCGGGGGATACGAGCAGTACTTC. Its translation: CASSWMTSGGYEQYF.

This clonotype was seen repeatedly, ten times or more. In nucleotides, the CDR3 is TGTGCCAGCAGCCCCCCGGCAAGGGCCGCCTATGGCTACACCTTC. Translated: CASSPPARAAYGYTF. The chain joins TRBV4-2 to TRBJ1-2; D ambiguous. The germline gives CDR1 LGHNA, CDR2 YNFKEQ. Trimming cost V 4 bases and J 4 bases, with 16 bases left between them. The CDR3 contains 15 residues.

The DNA of the CDR3 is TGTGCCAGCAGTTTCCCAGGGGTGGGCAATGAGCAGTTCTTC. This translates into CASSFPGVGNEQFF. The rearrangement joins TRBV12-3 or TRBV12-4 to TRBJ2-1, with D tentatively TRBD1 (6 bases). The CDR3 runs to 14 residues. Trimming cost V 3 bases and J 6 bases, with 12 bases left between them.